One TCR beta chain is described in this entry. Its target is not known. The sample comes from a study of CD8 T cells in ankylosing spondylitis. TCRdb reprocessed the 5' RACE reads with MiXCR, giving one entry per CDR3 protein. The data show roughly 220,000 distinct CDR3 sequences, around 20% seen once. This CDR3 is 11 amino acids long. Trimming took off 5 bases at V and 6 bases at J, with 4 bases between the two ends. Notes on the study in general: What seemed typical of ankylosing spondylitis blood was a TCR beta motif built from about 8 highly homologous variants. Relatively rare in peripheral blood, disease-linked clones were also CD8+.

The sequenced material came from blood, either unsorted or a sorted T cell fraction (not recorded which). The gene calls are TRBV12-3 or TRBV12-4 and TRBJ1-4; D call uncertain. The receptor was derived from a male donor with ankylosing spondylitis. The CDR3 DNA reads as TGTGCCAGCAGTCCGGATGAAAAACTGTTTTTT. It is translated as CASSPDEKLFF.